Following are 20 T cell receptor beta chains from one sample sequenced in a study of blood T cell repertoires in COVID-19. Assay used: immunoSEQ multiplex PCR; TCRdb lists only in-frame clones, some missing. The table includes roughly 230,000 clones, roughly 89% detected once. Sequenced material: PBMCs or T cells enriched from blood (not recorded which). Source of these receptors: a woman in her twenties or thirties with acute COVID-19.

The chain links TRBV12-3 or TRBV12-4 to TRBJ2-7, with TRBD1 identical over 7 bases. V gave up 6 bases and J gave up 6 bases; unmatched junction bases: 8. The CDR3 spans 13 residues. This CDR3 is CASSSGQVGEQYF. The CDR3 coding sequence is TGTGCCAGCAGCTCCGGACAGGTCGGCGAGCAGTACTTC.

The table lists this clone with a count of one. The chain has TRBV14 and TRBJ1-1; D not resolved. The CDR3 sequence is 15 residues long. Deletions cut 4 bases from V and 0 bases from J, with 12 bases between. CDR1 is SGHDN, CDR2 FVKESK, per germline. The CDR3 DNA reads as TGTGCCAGCAGCCGTACCTTCGGGATGAACACTGAAGCTTTCTTT. Translated, it gives CASSRTFGMNTEAFF. Together with reference TRBV14 and TRBJ1-1, the CDR3 gives the full variable domain: EAGVTQFPSHSVIEKGQTVTLRCDPISGHDNLYWYRRVMGKEIKFLLHFVKESKQDESGMPNNRFLAERTGGTYSTLKVQPAELEDSGVYFCASSRTFGMNTEAFFGQGTRLTVV.

The V gene is TRBV2, the J gene TRBJ1-2; possibly TRBD1 for D (5 bases). The V end lost 11 bases, the J end lost 8 bases, and 18 bases lay between the germline ends. The CDR3 length is 12 residues. Germline V CDR1 and CDR2: SNHLY, FYNNEI. The CDR3 protein is CASGAGVGGYTF. The DNA of the CDR3 is TGTGCCTCCGGGGCGGGAGTCGGGGGCTACACCTTC.

The rearrangement uses TRBV9 and TRBJ1-6, with D uncertain. Trimming stripped 0 bases from V and 0 bases from J, with 10 bases between. This CDR3 region has 17 residues. CDR1 is SGDLS and CDR2 is YYNGEE in the germline V gene. The CDR3 DNA follows: TGTGCCAGCAGCGTAGCTTCTGGGAGCTCCTATAATTCACCCCTCCACTTT. This translates into CASSVASGSSYNSPLHF.

The chain joins TRBV7-2 to TRBJ2-5, with 11 bases lining up with TRBD2. Losses at the gene ends were 5 bases for V and 1 base for J; bases not matched to a gene: 3. Germline V gene data show CDR1 as SGHTA and CDR2 as FQGNSA. The CDR3 is made up of 15 amino acids. CDR3 nucleotide sequence: TGTGCCAGCAGCATGACTAGCGGGGTCCAAGAGACCCAGTACTTC. It encodes CASSMTSGVQETQYF.

The chain recombines TRBV4-3 with TRBJ2-7; 10 positions match TRBD1. CDR1 is LGHNA, CDR2 YSLEER, per germline. The CDR3 runs to 14 residues. V lost 4 bases, J lost 4 bases, and 4 bases stayed unmatched. The CDR3 nucleotides read TGCGCCAGCAGCCGGGGACAGGGGAGGTACGAGCAGTACTTC. It translates to CASSRGQGRYEQYF.

The gene calls are TRBV11-2 and TRBJ1-2; no clear D. This CDR3 spans 13 amino acids. The V end lost 0 bases, the J end lost 4 bases, and 6 bases lay between the germline ends. Germline V gene data show CDR1 as SGHAT and CDR2 as FQNNGV. The CDR3 region is CASSLDAAYGYTF. CDR3 DNA sequence: TGTGCCAGCAGCTTAGACGCGGCCTATGGCTACACCTTC.

The chain is built from TRBV27 and TRBJ2-2, with 7 bases lining up with TRBD1. With V trimmed by 7 bases and J by 7 bases, 6 bases remained unmatched. CDR3 size: 13 residues. CDR1 and CDR2 from the germline V gene are MNHEY and SMNVEV (reference sequence). CDR3 sequence: CASTNRGHGELFF. CDR3 nucleotides: TGTGCCAGCACCAACAGGGGTCACGGGGAGCTGTTTTTT.

The rearrangement links TRBV24-1 to TRBJ1-1; no firm D call. With 4 bases removed from V and 4 bases from J, the gap between germline ends came to 6 bases. The germline V gene has CDR1 KGHDR and CDR2 SFDVKD. The CDR3 length is 12 residues. The CDR3, as DNA: TGTGCCACCAGTGACCGGGGCACTGAAGCTTTCTTT. Its protein product is CATSDRGTEAFF.

The chain combines TRBV30 with TRBJ1-3, with no clear D. The germline V and J ends were trimmed by 1 base and 11 bases, with 6 bases remaining between them. Germline V gives CDR1 GTSNPN, CDR2 SVGIG (reference sequence). This CDR3 has 10 amino acids. CDR3 nucleotide sequence: TGTGCCTGGAGTGGACAAGCCATATATTTT. The encoded protein is CAWSGQAIYF.

The rearrangement uses TRBV5-6 and TRBJ2-1, with D possibly TRBD1 on 6 matching bases. Looked up from germline, CDR1 is SGHDT and CDR2 is YYEEEE. Trimming pared 5 bases from V and 0 bases from J, leaving 15 bases between. The CDR3 is 16 amino acids. The chain's CDR3 is CASSLGGRVSYNEQFF. For the CDR3, the DNA is TGTGCCAGCAGTCTAGGGGGACGCGTCTCCTACAATGAGCAGTTCTTC.

This clone showed up just once. This chain links TRBV5-6 with TRBJ2-7, with D tentatively TRBD1 (5 bases). There are 12 residues in the CDR3. The V end was cut by 5 bases, the J end by 5 bases, with 11 bases between. CDR1 is SGHDT, CDR2 YYEEEE, per germline. CDR3 nucleotide sequence: TGTGCCAGCAGTTCAGACAGCGACGAGCAGTACTTC. It encodes CASSSDSDEQYF. Drawing the rest from reference TRBV5-6 and TRBJ2-7, the complete variable domain is DAGVTQSPTHLIKTRGQQVTLRCSPKSGHDTVSWYQQALGQGPQFIFQYYEEEERQRGNFPDRFSGHQFPNYSSELNVNALLLGDSALYLCASSSDSDEQYFGPGTRLTVT.

The chain uses TRBV28 and TRBJ1-2; the match to TRBD1 covers 7 bases. This CDR3 has 16 amino acids. The junction had 16 bases not matched to a gene; V was cut back by 8 bases and J by 4 bases. From germline, CDR1 is MDHEN and CDR2 SYDVKM. The CDR3, as DNA: TGTGCCAGCCTACCGGGGACAGTGGCCGGTGTCTATGGCTACACCTTC. Amino acid sequence: CASLPGTVAGVYGYTF.

This clone has just a few counts. This chain connects TRBV5-6 to TRBJ2-3; 13 nucleotides align to TRBD2. Germline V lookup: CDR1 SGHDT, CDR2 YYEEEE. With V trimmed by 4 bases and J by 11 bases, 10 bases remained unmatched. CDR3 size: 15 residues. CDR3 bases: TGTGCCAGCAGCCCCGGACTAGCGGGGGCGAAGAAGCAGTATTTT. Protein sequence: CASSPGLAGAKKQYF.

As to this clone: It is unclear where the CDR3 begins or ends on the DNA, so no DNA is shown, and the CDR3 is as TCRdb lists it. The V gene is TRBV6-6, the J gene TRBJ1-5. Germline V CDR1 and CDR2: MNHNY, SVGAGI (reference sequence). The CDR3 is made up of 16 amino acids, end residues included. CDR3 residues: CASSSSDTGGNQPQHF.

This chain links TRBV19 with TRBJ1-1; possibly TRBD1 for D (6 bases). The CDR3 has 20 amino acids. Trimming shortened V by 3 bases and J by 0 bases, and 26 bases separated the two germline ends. Germline values: CDR1 LNHDA, CDR2 SQIVND (reference sequence). The CDR3 protein is CASSIDPVRVRDKMNTEAFF. The CDR3 DNA reads TGTGCCAGTAGTATTGATCCGGTAAGGGTCCGGGACAAGATGAACACTGAAGCTTTCTTT.

This clone appeared a single time. This sequence joins TRBV7-9 and TRBJ1-4, with D possibly matching TRBD1 (5 bases). The CDR3 is 14 amino acids. V dropped 4 bases and J dropped 5 bases, with 11 bases sitting between them. The germline CDR1 and CDR2 sequences are SEHNR and FQNEAQ (reference sequence). This chain's CDR3 is CASSYRGENEKLFF. As DNA, the CDR3 is TGTGCCAGCAGCTACCGGGGGGAGAATGAAAAACTGTTTTTT.

The chain recombines TRBV7-8 with TRBJ2-1, with 10 bases aligning to TRBD2. CDR1 is SGHVS, CDR2 FQNEAQ, per germline. The CDR3 has 17 amino acids. Trimming took 5 bases from V and 0 from J; bases not matched to a gene: 7. CDR3 residues: CASSELAGLSSYNEQFF. As DNA, the CDR3 is TGTGCCAGCAGCGAACTAGCGGGGTTGAGCTCCTACAATGAGCAGTTCTTC.

V gene TRBV5-1 combines with J gene TRBJ1-4; D is unresolved. The CDR3 length is 15 residues. Germline V gene data show CDR1 as SGHRS and CDR2 as YFSETQ. V was shortened by 5 bases and J by 0 bases, with 11 bases between the two germline ends. CDR3 sequence reads: CASSFVYATNEKLFF. Here the CDR3 DNA reads TGCGCCAGCAGTTTTGTGTATGCAACTAATGAAAAACTGTTTTTT.

The CDR3 protein is CASSLDRENQPQHF. The DNA for the CDR3 is TGTGCCAGCAGTCTCGACAGGGAAAATCAGCCCCAGCATTTT. The chain is built from TRBV6-5 and TRBJ1-5, with 7 bases lining up with TRBD1. The CDR3 loop spans 14 amino acids. V was pared by 5 bases and J by 4 bases, with 5 bases of the junction left unmatched. CDR1 and CDR2 (germline): MNHEY, SVGAGI.